A single sample is the source of the 2 T cell receptor beta chains below, sequenced in a study of spatial heterogeneity in lung cancer. As to time point: sample taken at primary tumor resection. One entry per CDR3 protein, called by TCRdb with MiXCR from the 5' RACE reads. The sample has over 45,000 distinct CDR3 sequences, less than 5.5% seen once. Here the sequenced sample was PBMCs, taken at surgery. The receptors were sampled from a male donor with early-stage non-small cell lung cancer.

This clonotype has ten or more counts. The chain joins TRBV6-6 to TRBJ2-1; 7 bases agree with TRBD1. The trim removed 6 bases at V and 3 bases at J, leaving 8 bases unmatched. CDR1 MNHNY and CDR2 SVGAGI come from the germline V gene (reference sequence). The CDR3 is 15 residues long. CDR3 sequence (DNA): TGTGCCAGCAGCTCGGGACAGAACGTCTACAATGAGCAGTTCTTC. Protein: CASSSGQNVYNEQFF.

This clonotype was counted ten times or more. The chain has TRBV20-1 and TRBJ2-3; 9 nucleotides agree with TRBD2. The CDR3 extends over 14 amino acids. Germline CDR1 and CDR2: DFQATT and SNEGSKA (reference sequence). Trimming removed 1 base from V and 9 bases from J; junction bases left unmatched: 8. Here the CDR3 DNA reads TGCAGTGCTAGAGGGAGTAGCGGGAGAGGGACGCAGTATTTT. Translating gives CSARGSSGRGTQYF.